Below, 25 T cell receptor beta chains from the same sample are listed, as sequenced in a study of cytomegalovirus exposure and HLA in healthy donors. Amplification used 60 Vbeta primers and 13 Jbeta primers. Sequencing was performed with immunoSEQ multiplex PCR; in TCRdb, only in-frame clones are kept and a portion is missing. The sample includes around 170,000 clones, around 85% seen only once; the top ten take 1% to 1.5%. Sequenced: PBMCs. The source is a man in his forties or fifties in good health and CMV-seropositive.

The chain recombines TRBV27 with TRBJ2-7, with TRBD1 matching over 7 bases. CDR3 length equals 15 residues. Germline-derived CDR1 and CDR2 are MNHEY and SMNVEV (reference sequence). Trimming at V came to 2 bases and at J to 2 bases, leaving 6 bases not matched to a gene. The CDR3 DNA reads as TGTGCCAGCAGTTTAAAGGGGACAGACCCCTACGAGCAGTACTTC. Translation: CASSLKGTDPYEQYF.

This clone was detected only a few times. The chain combines TRBV15 with TRBJ2-7; D not certain. The V gene's germline CDR1 is LNHNV and CDR2 YYDKDF (reference sequence). V gave up 5 bases and J gave up 1 base, with 9 bases separating them. This CDR3 is 13 amino acids long. The CDR3 sequence is CATSPRSSYEQYF. The CDR3 DNA follows: TGTGCCACCAGCCCCCGGTCTTCCTACGAGCAGTACTTC.

The chain carries TRBV5-4 and TRBJ2-7; 7 bases match TRBD2. Germline V gene data show CDR1 as SGHNT and CDR2 as YYREEE (reference sequence). Trimming took 4 bases from V and 0 from J; bases not matched to a gene: 7. CDR3 length: 15 residues. In DNA form, the CDR3 reads TGTGCCAGCAGCCCGCTGGGCGGGAGCTCCTACGAGCAGTACTTC. Its protein is CASSPLGGSSYEQYF.

This chain uses TRBV19 with TRBJ1-3; 8 nucleotides line up with TRBD1. The V segment lost 5 bases and the J segment 4 bases; nucleotides outside the gene matches: 7. This CDR3 is built from 15 residues. The germline gives CDR1 LNHDA, CDR2 SQIVND (reference sequence). CDR3 loop: CASSASRGLGNTIYF. The CDR3 bases are TGTGCCAGTAGTGCCTCCAGGGGGCTGGGAAACACCATATATTTT.

The chain recombines TRBV6-5 with TRBJ1-5; tentatively, D is TRBD1 (5 bases). The CDR3 is made up of 13 amino acids. V lost 8 bases and J lost 5, with 13 bases in between. Germline lookup yields CDR1 MNHEY and CDR2 SVGAGI. The CDR3 region is CASQAGPHQPQHF. In DNA, the CDR3 is TGTGCCAGCCAAGCGGGGCCGCATCAGCCCCAGCATTTT.

The CDR3 protein is CASSLDTGEETQYF. CDR3 in DNA: TGCGCCAGCAGCTTGGACACCGGGGAGGAGACCCAGTACTTC. The rearrangement uses TRBV5-1 and TRBJ2-5; D perhaps matches TRBD2 (5 bases). The germline CDR1 and CDR2 sequences are SGHRS and YFSETQ. Trimming removed 0 bases at V and 5 bases at J, with 11 bases between. This CDR3 spans 14 amino acids.

Here the CDR3 reads CASSQLPDRVNTEAFF. CDR3 nucleotides: TGCGCCAGCAGCCAACTCCCCGACAGGGTGAACACTGAAGCTTTCTTT. J is TRBJ1-1 and V is TRBV4-3; 7 positions agree with TRBD1. Germline trimming cut 2 bases from V and 0 bases from J; bases unmatched to any gene: 6. The CDR3 runs 16 residues. The germline V gene encodes CDR1 LGHNA and CDR2 YSLEER.

This clone was seen only a few times. The CDR3 spells CASSPGGVSSYEQYF. CDR3 nucleotide sequence: TGTGCCAGCAGCCCCGGCGGGGTGAGTAGTTACGAGCAGTACTTC. The genes are TRBV5-4 and TRBJ2-7; TRBD2 might be the D (6 bases). Germline assignment: CDR1 SGHNT and CDR2 YYREEE (reference sequence). The germline V and J ends were trimmed by 4 bases and 4 bases, with 18 bases remaining between them. The CDR3 sequence is 15 residues long. Full variable domain (rest looked up from reference TRBV5-4 and TRBJ2-7): ETGVTQSPTHLIKTRGQQVTLRCSSQSGHNTVSWYQQALGQGPQFIFQYYREEENGRGNFPPRFSGLQFPNYSSELNVNALELDDSALYLCASSPGGVSSYEQYFGPGTRLTVT.

V usage is TRBV14 and J usage is TRBJ1-4, with TRBD1 matching over 10 bases. Trimming took 4 bases from V and 0 from J; bases not matched to a gene: 5. The V gene's germline CDR1 is SGHDN and CDR2 FVKESK. This CDR3 region has 17 residues. CDR3: CASSRTGGWATNEKLFF. The CDR3 DNA is TGTGCCAGCAGCCGGACAGGGGGTTGGGCAACTAATGAAAAACTGTTTTTT.

This clone was picked up one time. The chain recombines TRBV29-1 with TRBJ2-5, with 8 bases lining up with TRBD1. The germline gives CDR1 SQVTM, CDR2 ANQGSEA. The CDR3 covers 12 residues. V lost 3 bases to trimming and J lost 4 bases; unmatched junction nucleotides: 1. This CDR3 is CSVDGQGETQYF. The DNA for the CDR3 is TGCAGCGTTGACGGACAGGGAGAGACCCAGTACTTC.

V gene TRBV6-5 combines with J gene TRBJ1-3; D might be TRBD1 (5 bases). CDR1 is MNHEY, CDR2 SVGAGI, per germline. With 0 bases removed from V and 0 bases from J, the gap between germline ends came to 6 bases. The CDR3 totals 15 residues. Here the CDR3 DNA reads TGTGCCAGCAGTTACTCGGACACCTCTGGAAACACCATATATTTT. It codes for CASSYSDTSGNTIYF.

This clone was counted a single time. The gene calls are TRBV11-2 and TRBJ1-5, with TRBD1 matching over 8 bases. The CDR3 runs 14 residues. Germline values: CDR1 SGHAT, CDR2 FQNNGV. Losses at the gene ends were 3 bases for V and 7 bases for J; bases not matched to a gene: 5. The CDR3 is CASSLGTGRQPQHF. CDR3 DNA sequence: TGTGCCAGCAGCTTGGGGACAGGACGGCAGCCCCAGCATTTT.

The gene calls are TRBV19 and TRBJ2-1; 13 positions match TRBD2. Germline V gene lookup returns CDR1 LNHDA and CDR2 SQIVND (reference sequence). This CDR3 is 15 amino acids long. The junction had 7 bases not matched to a gene; V was cut back by 5 bases and J by 9 bases. The CDR3 loop is CASSPTSGGRGEQFF. DNA of the CDR3: TGTGCCAGTAGTCCGACTAGCGGGGGGAGGGGTGAGCAGTTCTTC.

This chain connects TRBV10-3 to TRBJ2-7; 10 nucleotides agree with TRBD1. The CDR3 loop spans 14 amino acids. Losses at the gene ends were 3 bases for V and 6 bases for J; bases not matched to a gene: 5. Germline lookup yields CDR1 ENHRY and CDR2 SYGVKD. DNA of the CDR3: TGTGCCATCAGTGACGACAGGGGGCGAGTCGAGCAGTACTTC. This gives the protein CAISDDRGRVEQYF.

This clone was observed once. The chain joins TRBV7-6 to TRBJ1-3, with TRBD1 as a possible D gene (6 bases). In germline, CDR1 is SGHVS, CDR2 FNYEAQ. Trimming pared 5 bases from V and 5 bases from J, leaving 13 bases between. CDR3 length: 14 amino acids. Here the CDR3 reads CASSQNTGRNTIYF. In DNA form, the CDR3 reads TGTGCCAGCAGCCAGAACACAGGGCGAAACACCATATATTTT.

The rearrangement joins TRBV10-3 to TRBJ2-7, with TRBD2 identical over 7 bases. The V gene end was trimmed by 0 bases and the J gene end by 5 bases; junction bases not matched to a gene: 10. This CDR3 has 16 amino acids. The germline V gene has CDR1 ENHRY and CDR2 SYGVKD. The CDR3, as DNA: TGTGCCATCAGTGAGTCGCCAGGGAGCGGGATAGACGAGCAGTACTTC. Protein: CAISESPGSGIDEQYF.

The genes are TRBV15 and TRBJ1-6; 9 bases are a match to TRBD1. The CDR3 is made up of 16 amino acids. Germline CDR1 is LNHNV and CDR2 is YYDKDF (reference sequence). V lost 5 bases, J lost 10 bases, and 12 bases stayed unmatched. Here the CDR3 DNA reads TGTGCCACCAGCGGTGGAGGCGGACAGGGGCAGTCACCCCTCCACTTT. It yields the protein CATSGGGGQGQSPLHF.

The chain is built from TRBV6-6 and TRBJ2-7, with 9 bases matching TRBD1. V dropped 6 bases and J dropped 4; count of bases not matched to a gene: 7. The CDR3 is 14 residues long. The germline gives CDR1 MNHNY, CDR2 SVGAGI (reference sequence). The CDR3 protein is CASRDHRGLYEQYF. CDR3 nucleotides: TGTGCCAGCAGAGACCACAGGGGGCTTTACGAGCAGTACTTC.

V usage is TRBV10-3 and J usage is TRBJ2-1; 8 nucleotides agree with TRBD1. CDR1 and CDR2 from the germline V gene are ENHRY and SYGVKD. The CDR3 contains 15 residues. Trimming took 6 bases from V and 0 from J; bases not matched to a gene: 4. The CDR3: CAISGTGNSYNEQFF. CDR3 bases: TGTGCCATCAGCGGGACAGGAAACTCCTACAATGAGCAGTTCTTC.

This clone was seen a handful of times. This chain joins TRBV15 and TRBJ1-1; the D is unclear. Germline assignment: CDR1 LNHNV and CDR2 YYDKDF (reference sequence). Trimming took 1 base from V and 1 from J, leaving 7 bases between them. This CDR3 spans 14 amino acids. CDR3: CATSRGSGNTEAFF. The CDR3 DNA reads as TGTGCCACCAGCAGAGGTTCAGGGAACACTGAAGCTTTCTTT.

The count of this clone is one. This sequence joins TRBV15 and TRBJ1-1, with a weak D call TRBD1 (6 bases). Germline assignment: CDR1 LNHNV and CDR2 YYDKDF (reference sequence). With 0 bases removed from V and 3 bases from J, the gap between germline ends came to 11 bases. The CDR3 covers 15 residues. Written as DNA, the CDR3 is TGTGCCACCAGCAGAGAACAGGGAAGGGACACTGAAGCTTTCTTT. Amino acid sequence: CATSREQGRDTEAFF. Looking up the rest from reference TRBV15 and TRBJ1-1 gives the full variable domain: DAMVIQNPRYQVTQFGKPVTLSCSQTLNHNVMYWYQQKSSQAPKLLFHYYDKDFNNEADTPDNFQSRRPNTSFCFLDIRSPGLGDTAMYLCATSREQGRDTEAFFGQGTRLTVV.

This chain links TRBV15 with TRBJ2-7; D may be TRBD2 (6 bases). V was clipped by 5 bases and J by 0 bases, with 14 bases between them. Germline V lookup: CDR1 LNHNV, CDR2 YYDKDF (reference sequence). The CDR3 spans 15 residues. CDR3 DNA sequence: TGTGCCACCAGCCCCGGGAGCCGAGCCTCCTACGAGCAGTACTTC. Translation gives CATSPGSRASYEQYF.

The V gene is TRBV27, the J gene TRBJ2-7, with 15 bases fitting TRBD2. Per germline, CDR1 MNHEY and CDR2 SMNVEV (reference sequence). The CDR3 is 15 amino acids. The trim removed 5 bases at V and 5 bases at J, leaving 4 bases unmatched. Written as DNA, the CDR3 is TGTGCCAGCAGTCCTGGGACTAGCGGGAGGAACGAGCAGTACTTC. Translated, it gives CASSPGTSGRNEQYF.

The table lists this clone with a few counts. The V call is TRBV5-6, the J call TRBJ2-1; TRBD1 is a possible D gene (6 bases). This CDR3 comprises 16 residues. Trimming left V 2 bases short and J 1 base short, with 13 bases between. Looked up from germline, CDR1 is SGHDT and CDR2 is YYEEEE. CDR3 sequence: CASSFQGRRSYNEQFF. In DNA form, the CDR3 reads TGTGCCAGCAGCTTTCAGGGGCGAAGGTCCTACAATGAGCAGTTCTTC.

This chain links TRBV19 with TRBJ2-5, with 12 bases identical to TRBD2. The ends lost 6 bases at V and 5 bases at J; junction bases unmatched: 7. The germline V gene has CDR1 LNHDA and CDR2 SQIVND (reference sequence). The CDR3 is made up of 15 amino acids. CDR3 nucleotides: TGTGCCAGTAGACTAGCGGGGGGCACCCAGGAGACCCAGTACTTC. Encoded protein: CASRLAGGTQETQYF.